The text below deals with one T cell receptor (beta chain). This clonotype was counted a few times. The antigen it binds to is not known. No much larger clone exists at a distance of one base, and base qualities are not known. The V end loses 4 bases and the J end loses 4 bases, and a stretch of 11 bases separates them. From cysteine to phenylalanine, the CDR3 is 14 amino acids long. CDR3 DNA is the only sequence kept; it has 42 bases, read in frame from the first base. This specimen belongs to a study of T cell repertoires in cytomegalovirus infection (dated by TCRdb to the late 2010s). Regarding the research as a whole: Alongside well-studied HLA-B-restricted epitopes, the peptide stimulations were aimed at recently identified HLA-C-restricted CMV epitopes, whose presentation resists viral immunomodulation. Donor HLA type was relevant to the analysis, as public TCR beta signatures indicated carriage of CMV infection together with the matching HLA type. Beyond this particular receptor, the publication reports: In both this cohort and an independent cohort of a few hundred donors, the cumulative frequency of public TCR beta family members distinguished carriers of CMV infection plus the relevant HLA type. The ex vivo response was dominated by HLA-C-restricted CMV-specific TCR beta clonotypes, which also provided the single most frequent clonotype in two of eight donors.

Sequencing was performed on an Illumina HiSeq 1500. TCRdb trimmed public reads at Q25 via fastp, called clones via MiXCR and kept in-frame beta chains. Each entry is one CDR3 protein sequence, shown with its most common DNA and genes. This sample holds a few hundred thousand distinct CDR3 sequences; about 20% were observed only once. The top ten clonotypes cover roughly 19% of the sample. The sample's treatment or condition, from its label and the paper: in vitro stimulation with specific CMV peptide epitopes to enrich CMV-specific T cells. The sequence joins TRBV12-3 or TRBV12-4 to TRBJ2-1; the D assignment is uncertain and may be TRBD1 or TRBD2, with 5 bases supporting each. This specimen consisted of cultured PBMCs, obtained from culture after CMV antigen stimulation. The source of this sequence is a human donor in good health (CMV status not recorded). Some clones in this sample may be carry-over from other donors' samples. The DNA sequence is given as TGTGCCAGCAGTTATAGGGACCTATACAATGAGCAGTTCTTC. It encodes CASSYRDLYNEQFF.